The 27 T cell receptor beta chains presented below share a single source sample, sequenced in a study of response to subunit inactivated influenza vaccine (dated by TCRdb to between 2017 and 2018). The library was built by means of RT-PCR. TCRdb records Illumina HiSeq 2500 as the sequencer. TCRdb reanalyzed the raw reads on its own, using fastp at Q25 for trimming and MiXCR for clone calling, and kept in-frame beta chains. Each entry is one CDR3 protein sequence, shown with its most common DNA and genes. The sample table records some 480,000 distinct CDR3 sequences; roughly 9.8% of these occur just once. The top ten clonotypes cover less than 15% of the sample. The time point label of this sample denotes: approximately 45 days after influenza vaccine administration. The material was PBMCs from blood, obtained more than 35 days after vaccination. The source is a man aged 50 or older who received an inactivated influenza vaccine. Donor details come from another sample of the same person, matched by shared clones.

The genes are TRBV7-2 and TRBJ2-1; the D call may be TRBD1 or TRBD2 (6 bases each). Germline loops: CDR1 SGHTA, CDR2 FQGNSA. The CDR3 runs 17 residues. The V gene lost 1 base and the J gene lost 1 base, with 14 bases spanning the gap. Here the CDR3 DNA reads TGTGCCAGCAGCTTAGAGCTGGGGGGCGGGTCCTACAATGAGCAGTTCTTC. This sequence encodes CASSLELGGGSYNEQFF.

J is TRBJ2-1 and V is TRBV7-2, with 9 bases identical to TRBD2. With 0 bases clipped from V and 5 bases from J, the junction kept 2 bases outside the gene matches. The CDR3 has 15 amino acids. Germline CDR1 SGHTA, CDR2 FQGNSA. Here the CDR3 DNA reads TGTGCCAGCAGCTTAGCTTCTAGCGGGAACAATGAGCAGTTCTTC. Protein: CASSLASSGNNEQFF.

Only a few counts were recorded for this clonotype. J is TRBJ2-7 and V is TRBV28, with 9 nucleotides matching TRBD2. Trimming at V came to 6 bases and at J to 9 bases, leaving 9 bases not matched to a gene. The germline V gene has CDR1 MDHEN and CDR2 SYDVKM. This CDR3 contains 13 residues. The CDR3 loop reads CASSLTSGSAQYF. The CDR3 coding sequence is TGTGCCAGCAGCCTAACTAGCGGGTCAGCGCAGTACTTC.

This clonotype appeared a few times. This chain joins TRBV20-1 and TRBJ1-2, with D tentatively TRBD1 (5 bases). The germline V gene encodes CDR1 DFQATT and CDR2 SNEGSKA (reference sequence). V was clipped by 1 base and J by 8 bases, with 20 bases between them. The CDR3 runs 15 residues. The CDR3 DNA is TGCAGTGCTAGAGGCGGGACGGCTGGTGTTAGAGGCTACACCTTC. The encoded protein is CSARGGTAGVRGYTF.

The chain combines TRBV6-4 with TRBJ2-3; the match to TRBD2 covers 8 bases. This CDR3 contains 15 residues. Germline CDR1 reads MRHNA; CDR2 reads SNTAGT. The ends lost 3 bases at V and 5 bases at J; junction bases unmatched: 7. The CDR3 region has the DNA TGTGCCAGCAGTGAGCTAGCGGGCCTCCTAGATACGCAGTATTTT. Its protein is CASSELAGLLDTQYF.

A few counts support this clonotype. The J gene is TRBJ2-5, the V gene TRBV11-2; 9 bases are shared with TRBD2. The CDR3 consists of 15 residues. The V gene end was trimmed by 0 bases and the J gene end by 5 bases; junction bases not matched to a gene: 4. Germline CDR1 is SGHAT and CDR2 is FQNNGV. The CDR3 DNA reads TGTGCCAGCAGCTTAGATCTAACTAGCGGGGAGACCCAGTACTTC. It codes for CASSLDLTSGETQYF.

The rearrangement joins TRBV12-3 or TRBV12-4 to TRBJ1-1; D is ambiguous. This CDR3 is 14 amino acids long. V was cut by 2 bases and J by 5 bases, with 12 bases left in between. CDR3: CASSLTEGGTEAFF. The CDR3 nucleotides are TGTGCCAGCAGTTTAACAGAGGGAGGAACTGAAGCTTTCTTT.

Ten or more counts support this clonotype. This sequence joins TRBV7-9 and TRBJ2-2; no definite D call. Germline lookup yields CDR1 SEHNR and CDR2 FQNEAQ (reference sequence). Trimming stripped 1 base from V and 2 bases from J, with 5 bases between. CDR3 length: 14 residues. The CDR3 nucleotides read TGTGCCAGCAGCTTAGACACCAACACCGGGGAGCTGTTTTTT. This gives the protein CASSLDTNTGELFF.

This clonotype has at least ten counts. This sequence joins TRBV12-3 or TRBV12-4 and TRBJ1-4; no definite D call. The V and J ends lost 5 bases and 7 bases respectively, with 11 bases between them. The CDR3 is made up of 13 amino acids. The CDR3 DNA reads TGTGCCAGCAGTCCCAGTGCTTTTGAAAAACTGTTTTTT. Amino acid sequence: CASSPSAFEKLFF.

This clonotype was counted between two and nine times. The CDR3 region is CSVTEREGVTGELFF. CDR3 sequence (DNA): TGCAGCGTTACCGAGCGGGAGGGGGTCACCGGGGAGCTGTTTTTT. V and J are TRBV29-1 and TRBJ2-2; 10 nucleotides line up with TRBD2. Germline V gene sequence: CDR1 SQVTM, CDR2 ANQGSEA. This CDR3 has 15 residues. Unmatched junction bases numbered 7, after V lost 5 bases and J lost 4 bases.

The J gene is TRBJ2-2, the V gene TRBV5-1, with D possibly being TRBD1 (6 bases). Deletions cut 5 bases from V and 5 bases from J, with 16 bases between. Germline loops: CDR1 SGHRS, CDR2 YFSETQ. The CDR3 consists of 15 residues. CDR3 sequence: CASRLTGTTTGELFF. CDR3 in DNA: TGCGCCAGCAGACTTACCGGGACAACGACCGGGGAGCTGTTTTTT.

V gene TRBV11-2 combines with J gene TRBJ2-5; possibly TRBD1 or TRBD2 for D (6 bases each). Germline V gene sequence: CDR1 SGHAT, CDR2 FQNNGV. This CDR3 region has 14 residues. V dropped 5 bases and J dropped 5 bases, with 15 bases sitting between them. The CDR3 loop reads CASSPPPGAETQYF. The CDR3 bases are TGTGCCAGCAGCCCCCCACCGGGGGCGGAGACCCAGTACTTC.

V usage is TRBV7-9 and J usage is TRBJ2-1, with TRBD2 matching over 9 bases. CDR3 length equals 15 residues. Germline CDR1 SEHNR, CDR2 FQNEAQ (reference sequence). The V segment lost 8 bases and the J segment 1 base; nucleotides outside the gene matches: 6. CDR3 residues: CASGQAGGSYNEQFF. The DNA of the CDR3 is TGTGCCAGCGGACAAGCGGGAGGATCCTACAATGAGCAGTTCTTC.

J is TRBJ2-7 and V is TRBV28, with 8 bases that match TRBD1. With 5 bases clipped from V and 5 bases from J, the junction kept 8 bases outside the gene matches. Germline-derived CDR1 and CDR2 are MDHEN and SYDVKM. CDR3 length: 14 residues. The CDR3 reads CASSPPRTGNEQYF. CDR3 DNA: TGTGCCAGCAGTCCCCCCAGGACAGGGAACGAGCAGTACTTC.

This clonotype was observed many times. This chain joins TRBV12-3 or TRBV12-4 and TRBJ1-5, with 10 bases identical to TRBD1. The V gene end was trimmed by 4 bases and the J gene end by 5 bases; junction bases not matched to a gene: 5. The CDR3 is 15 residues long. The CDR3 coding sequence is TGTGCCAGCAGTTCGGGACAGGGGCTGGATCAGCCCCAGCATTTT. Translation: CASSSGQGLDQPQHF.

Many counts were recorded for this clonotype. The rearrangement links TRBV3-1 to TRBJ2-5; D is undetermined. There are 13 residues in the CDR3. The ends were cut back, 3 bases at V and 0 bases at J, with 5 bases in the middle. In germline, CDR1 is LGHDT, CDR2 YNNKEL (reference sequence). As DNA, the CDR3 is TGTGCCAGCAGCCACAGCTACCAAGAGACCCAGTACTTC. Protein product: CASSHSYQETQYF.

DNA for the CDR3: TGCGCCAGCAGCCAAGACCTACACCAAAATGAGCAGTTCTTC. Its protein product is CASSQDLHQNEQFF. The chain links TRBV4-3 to TRBJ2-1, with D uncertain. The CDR3 is 14 residues long. CDR1 and CDR2 (germline): LGHNA, YSLEER. Trimming stripped 0 bases from V and 7 bases from J, with 10 bases between.

The rearrangement joins TRBV25-1 to TRBJ2-1; 10 bases match TRBD2. The germline CDR1 and CDR2 sequences are MGHDK and SYGVNS. The ends lost 3 bases at V and 3 bases at J; junction bases unmatched: 11. The CDR3 contains 18 residues. CDR3 protein: CASSEASGGILYYNEQFF. CDR3 nucleotides: TGTGCCAGCAGTGAGGCTAGCGGGGGTATACTTTACTACAATGAGCAGTTCTTC.

The J gene is TRBJ2-3, the V gene TRBV3-1, with D unresolved. From germline, CDR1 is LGHDT and CDR2 YNNKEL (reference sequence). The CDR3 length is 12 residues. V lost 1 base to trimming and J lost 7 bases, with 6 bases between them. The CDR3 spells CASSQVTHTQYF. CDR3 DNA: TGTGCCAGCAGCCAAGTCACTCATACGCAGTATTTT.

This clonotype was seen many times. The chain uses TRBV7-8 and TRBJ1-1; 9 bases match TRBD1. The junction had 13 bases not matched to a gene; V was cut back by 4 bases and J by 1 base. Germline lookup yields CDR1 SGHVS and CDR2 FQNEAQ. The CDR3 extends over 18 amino acids. Here the CDR3 DNA reads TGTGCCAGCAGCTCCAACGGACAGGGGTACTTTAGGAACACTGAAGCTTTCTTT. Residues: CASSSNGQGYFRNTEAFF.

This clonotype showed up just a few times. The V and J genes are TRBV29-1 and TRBJ2-5, with D possibly matching TRBD1 (6 bases). Germline lookup yields CDR1 SQVTM and CDR2 ANQGSEA. The CDR3 is 12 amino acids. The germline V and J ends were trimmed by 5 bases and 10 bases, with 17 bases remaining between them. The CDR3 loop reads CSVNTGRRDQYF. DNA of the CDR3: TGCAGCGTTAACACAGGGCGACGAGACCAGTACTTC.

The table lists this clonotype with a few counts. The chain uses TRBV7-8 and TRBJ1-5; unclear D gene. Germline assignment: CDR1 SGHVS and CDR2 FQNEAQ. Deletions cut 5 bases from V and 3 bases from J, with 14 bases between. The CDR3 spans 15 residues. CDR3 sequence: CASSGRLEPNQPQHF. CDR3 nucleotides: TGTGCCAGCAGCGGGAGACTCGAGCCCAATCAGCCCCAGCATTTT.

The rearrangement joins TRBV7-2 to TRBJ2-5; D perhaps matches TRBD2 (5 bases). The CDR3 has 12 residues. Between the trimmed V and J ends, which lost 0 bases and 11 bases, there was a span of 10 bases. CDR1 SGHTA and CDR2 FQGNSA come from the germline V gene. Here the CDR3 reads CASSLALRGQYF. The CDR3 DNA reads TGTGCCAGCAGCTTAGCGCTCCGGGGACAGTACTTC.

V is TRBV14 and J is TRBJ1-6, with D unresolved. The CDR3 runs to 13 residues. The V gene's germline CDR1 is SGHDN and CDR2 FVKESK. Trimming took off 3 bases at V and 9 bases at J, with 9 bases between the two ends. The chain's CDR3 is CASSQSVGSPLHF. The CDR3 region has the DNA TGTGCCAGCAGCCAGTCGGTGGGTTCACCCCTCCACTTT. Together with reference TRBV14 and TRBJ1-6, the CDR3 gives the full variable domain: EAGVTQFPSHSVIEKGQTVTLRCDPISGHDNLYWYRRVMGKEIKFLLHFVKESKQDESGMPNNRFLAERTGGTYSTLKVQPAELEDSGVYFCASSQSVGSPLHFGNGTRLTVT.

This clonotype was detected ten times or more. This chain uses TRBV10-3 with TRBJ2-3; 10 bases are a match to TRBD2. Germline loops: CDR1 ENHRY, CDR2 SYGVKD. Germline trimming cut 6 bases from V and 0 bases from J; bases unmatched to any gene: 6. The CDR3 is 16 residues long. CDR3 in amino acids: CAISLGLAVSTDTQYF. In nucleotides, the CDR3 is TGTGCCATCAGCCTTGGACTAGCGGTTAGCACAGATACGCAGTATTTT.

This sequence joins TRBV4-1 and TRBJ2-1; 13 nucleotides align to TRBD2. CDR1 and CDR2 from the germline V gene are MGHRA and YSYEKL. V trimming: 5 bases; J trimming: 5 bases; junction bases outside the gene matches: 18. The CDR3 is made up of 20 amino acids. CDR3 region: CASSSPRGLAGPPGNNEQFF. In nucleotides, the CDR3 is TGCGCCAGCAGCTCGCCTCGGGGACTAGCGGGACCCCCGGGGAACAATGAGCAGTTCTTC.

Only a few counts were recorded for this clonotype. The genes are TRBV4-1 and TRBJ1-5; tentative D call: TRBD1 (6 bases). Germline V gene lookup returns CDR1 MGHRA and CDR2 YSYEKL. The V and J ends lost 3 bases and 0 bases respectively, with 12 bases between them. CDR3 length equals 16 residues. The chain's CDR3 is CASSQDRQISNQPQHF. In nucleotides, the CDR3 is TGCGCCAGCAGCCAGGACAGACAGATTAGCAATCAGCCCCAGCATTTT.